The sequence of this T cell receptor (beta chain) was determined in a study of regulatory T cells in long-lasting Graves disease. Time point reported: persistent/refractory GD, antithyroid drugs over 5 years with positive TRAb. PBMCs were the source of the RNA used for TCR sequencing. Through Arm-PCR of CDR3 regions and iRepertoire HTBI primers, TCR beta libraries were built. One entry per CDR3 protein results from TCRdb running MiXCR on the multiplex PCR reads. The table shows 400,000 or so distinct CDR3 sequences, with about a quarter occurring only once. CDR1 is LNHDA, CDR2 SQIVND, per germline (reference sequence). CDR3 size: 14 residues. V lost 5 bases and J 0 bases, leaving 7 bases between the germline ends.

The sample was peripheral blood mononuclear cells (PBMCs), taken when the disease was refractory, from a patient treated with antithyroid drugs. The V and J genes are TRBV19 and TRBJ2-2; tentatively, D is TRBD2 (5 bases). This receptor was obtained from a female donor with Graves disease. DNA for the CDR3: TGTGCCAGTAGTTTCGGGGCGAACACCGGGGAGCTGTTTTTT. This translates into CASSFGANTGELFF.